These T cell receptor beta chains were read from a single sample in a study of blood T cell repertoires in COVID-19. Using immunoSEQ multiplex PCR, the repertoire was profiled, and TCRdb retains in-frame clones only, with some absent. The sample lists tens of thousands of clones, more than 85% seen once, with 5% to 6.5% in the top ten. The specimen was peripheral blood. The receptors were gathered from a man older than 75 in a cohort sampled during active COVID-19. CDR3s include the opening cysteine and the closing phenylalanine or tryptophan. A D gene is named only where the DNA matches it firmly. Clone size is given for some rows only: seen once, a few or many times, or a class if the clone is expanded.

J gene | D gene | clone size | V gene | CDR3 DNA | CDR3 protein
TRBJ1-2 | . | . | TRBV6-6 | TGTGCCAGCAGTCATGGGACTTCCTTGAGGGGTTATGGCTACACCTTC | CASSHGTSLRGYGYTF
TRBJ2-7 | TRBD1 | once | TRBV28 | TGTGCCAGCAGTTTACCGACAGGGGGCATCTACGAGCAGTACTTC | CASSLPTGGIYEQYF
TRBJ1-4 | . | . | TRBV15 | TGTGCCACCCTGCCCGGGACTAATGAAAAACTGTTTTTT | CATLPGTNEKLFF
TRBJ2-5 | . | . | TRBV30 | TGTGCCTGGAGTCCGGTTTGGAGCCAGGGAGAGACCCAGTACTTC | CAWSPVWSQGETQYF
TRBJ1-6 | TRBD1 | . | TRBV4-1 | TGCGCCAGCAGCCCGGCGGGACAGTCATATAATTCACCCCTCCACTTT | CASSPAGQSYNSPLHF
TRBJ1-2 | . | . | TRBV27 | TGTGCCAGCAGTTTACGGCAGGGCTATGGCTACACCTTC | CASSLRQGYGYTF
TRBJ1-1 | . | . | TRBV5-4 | TGTGCCAGCAGCAGGGACGGGGGGGGAGACACTGAAGCTTTCTTT | CASSRDGGGDTEAFF
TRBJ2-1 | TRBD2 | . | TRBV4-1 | TGCGCCAGCAGCCATCTAGCGGGGGGGCGGAATGAGCAGTTCTTC | CASSHLAGGRNEQFF
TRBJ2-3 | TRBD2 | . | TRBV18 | TGTGCCAGCTCACCACTGTCGCTAGCGGGGGGGAGAACAGATACGCAGTATTTT | CASSPLSLAGGRTDTQYF
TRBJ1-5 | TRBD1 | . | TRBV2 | TGTGCCAGCAGTGATACAGGGGGAGGGCCCCAGCATTTT | CASSDTGGGPQHF
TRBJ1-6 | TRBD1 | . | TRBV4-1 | TGTGCCAGCAGCCCGGCGGGACAGTCATATAATTCACCCCTCCACTTT | CASSPAGQSYNSPLHF
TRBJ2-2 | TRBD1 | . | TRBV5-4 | TGTGCCAGCACCAAACAGGGGGCGAACACCGGGGAGCTGTTTTTT | CASTKQGANTGELFF
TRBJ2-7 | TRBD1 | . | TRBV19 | TGTGCCAGTAGTACTAGCGCAAACAGGGGGATGGACGAGCAGTACTTC | CASSTSANRGMDEQYF
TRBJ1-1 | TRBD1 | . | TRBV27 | TGTGCCAGCAGTTTAGGGGACAGGATTATGAACACTGAAGCTTTCTTT | CASSLGDRIMNTEAFF
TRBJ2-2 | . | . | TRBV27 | TGTGCCAGCACCTCCGAGGGCGGGGTCAGTGGGGAGCTGTTTTTT | CASTSEGGVSGELFF
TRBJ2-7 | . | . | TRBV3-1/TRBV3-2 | TGTGCCAGCAGCCTGGCGGGGGCGAACGAGCAGTACTTC | CASSLAGANEQYF